A single sample gave rise to the 30 T cell receptor beta chains below, sequenced in a study of cytomegalovirus exposure and HLA in healthy donors. In the PCR, 60 Vbeta and 13 Jbeta primers were used. The table came from immunoSEQ multiplex PCR; TCRdb's copy has only in-frame clones and leaves some out. Here the sample spans about 110,000 clones, approximately 79% being singletons. Source material: PBMCs. The receptors were gathered from a man aged 60 to 69 in good health and CMV-seronegative.

CDR3 amino acids: CASSLEFGTWNTEAFF. The CDR3 DNA reads TGTGCCAGCAGCTTAGAATTCGGGACATGGAACACTGAAGCTTTCTTT. J is TRBJ1-1 and V is TRBV7-9; D is perhaps TRBD1 (6 bases). The V gene lost 1 base and the J gene lost 1 base, with 13 bases spanning the gap. Germline-derived CDR1 and CDR2 are SEHNR and FQNEAQ (reference sequence). This CDR3 is built from 16 residues. Full variable domain (remainder filled in from reference TRBV7-9 and TRBJ1-1): DTGVSQNPRHKITKRGQNVTFRCDPISEHNRLYWYRQTLGQGPEFLTYFQNEAQLEKSRLLSDRFSAERPKGSFSTLEIQRTEQGDSAMYLCASSLEFGTWNTEAFFGQGTRLTVV.

J is TRBJ2-4 and V is TRBV7-2; 14 nucleotides line up with TRBD2. This CDR3 is 14 amino acids long. J was trimmed by 14 bases and V by 5 bases; bases with no gene match: 8. Looked up from germline, CDR1 is SGHTA and CDR2 is FQGNSA. The CDR3 sequence is CASSPERTSGGKYF. DNA of the CDR3: TGTGCCAGCAGCCCAGAGCGGACTAGCGGGGGGAAGTACTTC.

This clone was found once. This chain connects TRBV5-1 to TRBJ2-5; maybe TRBD1 (5 bases). The germline V gene encodes CDR1 SGHRS and CDR2 YFSETQ. Trimming cost V 4 bases and J 3 bases, with 16 bases left between them. This CDR3 contains 15 residues. The DNA of the CDR3 is TGCGCCAGCAGCCTAGGGGCAGGAGAAAAAGAGACCCAGTACTTC. It codes for CASSLGAGEKETQYF.

The chain carries TRBV7-2 and TRBJ2-5; D ambiguous. The J call may be faulty, since TRBJ2-7 better matches the DNA end. This CDR3 comprises 11 residues. Germline V lookup: CDR1 SGHTA, CDR2 FQGNSA. The CDR3 protein is CASSLYYEQYF. Written as DNA, the CDR3 is TGTGCCAGCAGCCTTTACTACGAGCAGTACTTC.

The chain joins TRBV4-2 to TRBJ1-2; D uncertain. Germline CDR1 and CDR2: LGHNA and YNFKEQ. The germline V and J ends were trimmed by 1 base and 4 bases, with 13 bases remaining between them. This CDR3 contains 15 residues. The CDR3 DNA sequence: TGTGCCAGCAGCCAAGCTCTAAGGAGTGCCTATGGCTACACCTTC. Translated: CASSQALRSAYGYTF.

This clone has only a few counts. The V gene is TRBV29-1, the J gene TRBJ1-1, with 9 bases aligning to TRBD1. V shed 5 bases, J shed 4 bases, and the junction held 8 bases outside the gene matches. The CDR3 totals 14 residues. CDR1 is SQVTM and CDR2 is ANQGSEA in the germline V gene. Here the CDR3 reads CSVTHRGPVTEAFF. CDR3 bases: TGCAGCGTTACCCACAGGGGGCCGGTCACTGAAGCTTTCTTT.

The chain is built from TRBV9 and TRBJ2-3, with a tentative D call TRBD2 (5 bases). Germline CDR1 is SGDLS and CDR2 is YYNGEE. CDR3 length: 14 amino acids. Deletions cut 5 bases from V and 0 bases from J, with 10 bases between. The CDR3 sequence is CASSVDFSTDTQYF. In DNA, the CDR3 is TGTGCCAGCAGTGTGGACTTTAGCACAGATACGCAGTATTTT.

In DNA, the CDR3 is TGCGCCAGCAGCTTGACAGTTTCGGGCACAGATACGCAGTATTTT. Protein: CASSLTVSGTDTQYF. The V and J genes are TRBV5-1 and TRBJ2-3, with unresolved D. This CDR3 comprises 15 residues. In germline, CDR1 is SGHRS, CDR2 YFSETQ. Between the trimmed V and J ends, which lost 1 base and 1 base, there was a span of 10 bases.

The rearrangement uses TRBV28 and TRBJ2-2; 9 nucleotides line up with TRBD1. Trimming cost V 6 bases and J 5 bases; bases outside gene matches: 4. Germline assignment: CDR1 MDHEN and CDR2 SYDVKM. The CDR3 has 14 amino acids. CDR3 bases: TGTGCCAGCAGACAGGGGGCAGGAACCGGGGAGCTGTTTTTT. This encodes CASRQGAGTGELFF.

For the CDR3, the DNA is TGCGCCAGCAGTGGGCAAAGCGGGGCGGGGGGGCTGACCCAGTACTTC. This translates into CASSGQSGAGGLTQYF. This rearrangement joins TRBV10-2 to TRBJ2-5, with 9 nucleotides matching TRBD2. The CDR3 contains 16 residues. The junction had 13 bases not matched to a gene; V was cut back by 4 bases and J by 7 bases. Germline lookup yields CDR1 WSHSY and CDR2 SAAADI.

This clone appeared a few times. This sequence joins TRBV10-3 and TRBJ1-1, with TRBD1 matching 7 bases. Losses at the gene ends were 0 bases for V and 2 bases for J; bases not matched to a gene: 3. The CDR3 is 15 amino acids. CDR1 is ENHRY, CDR2 SYGVKD, per germline. In DNA form, the CDR3 reads TGTGCCATCAGTGAGTCTGACAGGGTAAACACTGAAGCTTTCTTT. Translation: CAISESDRVNTEAFF.

The table lists this clone with a few counts. The V and J genes are TRBV15 and TRBJ1-2; the match to TRBD1 covers 9 bases. The trim removed 5 bases at V and 4 bases at J, leaving 14 bases unmatched. The CDR3 sequence is 17 residues long. Germline CDR1 LNHNV, CDR2 YYDKDF (reference sequence). CDR3 residues: CATSGTWTGVNGYGYTF. In DNA, the CDR3 is TGTGCCACCAGCGGGACCTGGACAGGGGTGAATGGCTATGGCTACACCTTC.

The V and J genes are TRBV5-1 and TRBJ2-7; 13 bases match TRBD2. There are 15 residues in the CDR3. J was trimmed by 3 bases and V by 4 bases; bases with no gene match: 4. In germline, CDR1 is SGHRS, CDR2 YFSETQ. The CDR3 DNA is TGCGCCAGCAGCAAACTAGCGGGGGGGAACTACGAGCAGTACTTC. This sequence encodes CASSKLAGGNYEQYF. The full variable domain, completed using reference TRBV5-1 and TRBJ2-7, is KAGVTQTPRYLIKTRGQQVTLSCSPISGHRSVSWYQQTPGQGLQFLFEYFSETQRNKGNFPGRFSGRQFSNSRSEMNVSTLELGDSALYLCASSKLAGGNYEQYFGPGTRLTVT.

This CDR3 is CAISEGANYGYTF. The CDR3 DNA reads as TGTGCCATCAGTGAAGGGGCAAACTATGGCTACACCTTC. The chain uses TRBV10-3 and TRBJ1-2; D is perhaps TRBD1 (5 bases). V dropped 3 bases and J dropped 2 bases, with 7 bases sitting between them. CDR3 length: 13 amino acids. CDR1 ENHRY and CDR2 SYGVKD come from the germline V gene.

This clone was detected only a few times. The chain employs TRBV5-1 and TRBJ1-1; no definite D call. Germline lookup yields CDR1 SGHRS and CDR2 YFSETQ. CDR3 length: 13 residues. The V gene lost 4 bases and the J gene lost 1 base, with 8 bases spanning the gap. Here the CDR3 DNA reads TGCGCCAGCAGCACCCTACCGAACACTGAAGCTTTCTTT. It yields the protein CASSTLPNTEAFF.

The rearrangement uses TRBV7-2 and TRBJ1-2; D may be TRBD1 (6 bases). The CDR3 has 15 residues. Germline-derived CDR1 and CDR2 are SGHTA and FQGNSA. The V and J ends lost 0 bases and 7 bases respectively, with 15 bases between them. Written as DNA, the CDR3 is TGTGCCAGCAGCTTAGCGAGCACGGGGGGCCTTGGCTACACCTTC. It yields the protein CASSLASTGGLGYTF.

The rearrangement links TRBV5-8 to TRBJ1-5; the D gene is possibly TRBD1 (5 bases). The CDR3 totals 15 residues. V lost 0 bases to trimming and J lost 0 bases, with 7 bases between them. CDR1 SGHTS and CDR2 YDEGEE come from the germline V gene. CDR3 nucleotides: TGTGCCAGCAGCTTGGGACAGCATAGCAATCAGCCCCAGCATTTT. Translated, it gives CASSLGQHSNQPQHF. Combining the CDR3 with reference TRBV5-8 and TRBJ1-5 gives the whole variable domain EAGVTQSPTHLIKTRGQQATLRCSPISGHTSVYWYQQALGLGLQFLLWYDEGEERNRGNFPPRFSGRQFPNYSSELNVNALELEDSALYLCASSLGQHSNQPQHFGDGTRLSIL.

J is TRBJ2-5 and V is TRBV7-3; TRBD2 agrees at 10 bases. Trimming cost V 1 base and J 1 base; bases outside gene matches: 3. CDR1 SGHTA and CDR2 FQGTGA come from the germline V gene. The CDR3 is made up of 16 amino acids. The CDR3 reads CASSLRASGGQETQYF. As DNA, the CDR3 is TGTGCCAGCAGCTTAAGGGCTAGCGGGGGCCAAGAGACCCAGTACTTC.

This chain uses TRBV5-3 with TRBJ2-3; D might be TRBD2 (7 bases). TRBV5-3 is marked as an open reading frame, function uncertain. V was pared by 4 bases and J by 5 bases, with 17 bases between. The CDR3 is made up of 15 amino acids. The CDR3 DNA is TGTGCCAGAAGCCCCACTGGGGGGGGGCAAGATACGCAGTATTTT. This encodes CARSPTGGGQDTQYF.

The chain couples TRBV6-5 to TRBJ2-7, with 9 bases lining up with TRBD1. Germline CDR1 is MNHEY and CDR2 is SVGAGI. V gave up 6 bases and J gave up 2 bases; unmatched junction bases: 5. The CDR3 extends over 14 amino acids. DNA of the CDR3: TGTGCCAGCAGGCCCGGGACAGGGACCTACGAGCAGTACTTC. Translation: CASRPGTGTYEQYF.

Notes on this clone: The junction does not match germline at one end; this may be a read error. The chain carries TRBV7-8 and TRBJ1-6, with 7 bases identical to TRBD1. The CDR3 loop spans 15 amino acids. CDR1 and CDR2 (germline): SGHVS, FQNEAQ. The DNA of the CDR3 is TGTGTCAGCAGCTTCTCGCAGGGGGATAATTCACCCCTCCACTTT. It yields the protein CVSSFSQGDNSPLHF.

The chain has TRBV7-2 and TRBJ2-3; D is uncertain. Germline V lookup: CDR1 SGHTA, CDR2 FQGNSA. V lost 1 base and J lost 4, with 12 bases in between. The CDR3 runs 15 residues. For the CDR3, the DNA is TGTGCCAGCAGCTTAGGTGACCGCGCGGCAGATACGCAGTATTTT. As protein: CASSLGDRAADTQYF.

The V and J genes are TRBV27 and TRBJ2-5; D is unclear. This CDR3 is built from 15 residues. Looked up from germline, CDR1 is MNHEY and CDR2 is SMNVEV (reference sequence). Trimming pared 4 bases from V and 0 bases from J, leaving 12 bases between. The CDR3 protein is CASSSFRLYQETQYF. In nucleotides, the CDR3 is TGTGCCAGCAGTTCTTTTAGACTGTACCAAGAGACCCAGTACTTC.

The chain is built from TRBV27 and TRBJ1-2; D is perhaps TRBD1 (5 bases). V was trimmed by 4 bases and J by 0 bases, leaving 12 bases between them. Germline V lookup: CDR1 MNHEY, CDR2 SMNVEV (reference sequence). The CDR3 contains 15 residues. The CDR3 region has the DNA TGTGCCAGCAGTTCCCCAGGGCCCCCTAACTATGGCTACACCTTC. Encoded protein: CASSSPGPPNYGYTF.

This chain joins TRBV28 and TRBJ1-5; tentatively, D is TRBD1 (5 bases). The germline V gene encodes CDR1 MDHEN and CDR2 SYDVKM. Deletions cut 6 bases from V and 3 bases from J, with 12 bases between. The CDR3 extends over 14 amino acids. CDR3 DNA sequence: TGTGCCAGCAGCCAGGGATTCGACAATCAGCCCCAGCATTTT. It codes for CASSQGFDNQPQHF.

This clone was observed a single time. The chain joins TRBV5-1 to TRBJ2-5, with 8 bases aligning to TRBD2. This CDR3 region has 16 residues. With 4 bases clipped from V and 1 base from J, the junction kept 9 bases outside the gene matches. The germline V gene has CDR1 SGHRS and CDR2 YFSETQ. CDR3 in DNA: TGCGCCAGCAGCCTGGGCCCGGGAGGGGGCCAAGAGACCCAGTACTTC. This encodes CASSLGPGGGQETQYF.

This sequence joins TRBV7-2 and TRBJ2-2, with D hard to call. V dropped 2 bases and J dropped 1 base, with 11 bases sitting between them. Per germline, CDR1 SGHTA and CDR2 FQGNSA. CDR3 length: 16 amino acids. The CDR3 region has the DNA TGTGCCAGCAGCTTATCCTTCAGGTTGAACACCGGGGAGCTGTTTTTT. This gives the protein CASSLSFRLNTGELFF.

The chain employs TRBV18 and TRBJ1-4; possibly TRBD1 for D (6 bases). There are 13 residues in the CDR3. CDR1 and CDR2 from the germline V gene are KGHSH and LQKENI. Trimming removed 4 bases from V and 8 bases from J, with 11 bases in between. The CDR3 bases are TGTGCCAGCTCACGCGGACAGTTCGAAAAACTGTTTTTT. This codes for CASSRGQFEKLFF.

V usage is TRBV2 and J usage is TRBJ2-3, with D unresolved. V dropped 3 bases and J dropped 4 bases, with 11 bases sitting between them. Germline V CDR1 and CDR2: SNHLY, FYNNEI. The CDR3 totals 14 residues. The CDR3 protein is CASSENRDSDTQYF. The CDR3 DNA reads TGTGCCAGCAGTGAGAACAGAGATTCAGATACGCAGTATTTT.

This clone has only one observation. The V call is TRBV5-1, the J call TRBJ1-2; TRBD1 matches 7 bases. The CDR3 has 15 amino acids. Per germline, CDR1 SGHRS and CDR2 YFSETQ. Trimming cost V 2 bases and J 3 bases; bases outside gene matches: 7. The CDR3 region is CASSFTGEEDYGYTF. DNA of the CDR3: TGCGCCAGCAGCTTCACAGGGGAGGAAGACTATGGCTACACCTTC. Filled out from reference TRBV5-1 and TRBJ1-2, the complete variable domain reads KAGVTQTPRYLIKTRGQQVTLSCSPISGHRSVSWYQQTPGQGLQFLFEYFSETQRNKGNFPGRFSGRQFSNSRSEMNVSTLELGDSALYLCASSFTGEEDYGYTFGSGTRLTVV.